This T cell receptor beta chain originates from a study of blood T cell repertoires in COVID-19. Original methodology: Nucleated cell counts were estimated from reference gene primer amplification. Generated by immunoSEQ multiplex PCR, the TCRdb table keeps only in-frame clones and is missing some. That table supplies the V and J calls and clone size; D and trimming were determined from the DNA. The sample lists about 63,000 clones; 87% were seen once. This clone is medium-sized in the sample. The V gene's germline CDR1 is SEHNR and CDR2 FQNEAQ (reference sequence). V lost 6 bases and J 2 bases, leaving 10 bases between the germline ends. The CDR3 covers 13 residues.

The source of this sequence is a woman older than 75 with acute or convalescent COVID-19. Sequencing used peripheral blood. The gene calls are TRBV7-9 and TRBJ1-2; perhaps TRBD1 as D (5 bases). The CDR3 loop is CASSLQENYGYTF. The DNA for the CDR3 is TGTGCCAGCAGTCTACAGGAGAACTATGGCTACACCTTC.